The rows below give T cell receptor beta chains drawn from one sample of a study of cytomegalovirus exposure and HLA in healthy donors. Data came from immunoSEQ multiplex PCR; TCRdb stores just in-frame clones and leaves some out. This sample has 150,000 to 200,000 clones, with around three quarters found just once. The source material was PBMCs. These receptors originate from a woman between 50 and 59 years old in good health and CMV-seropositive. Each CDR3 is given with its conserved first and last residue. The D gene is left open where the match is weak. Clone size appears in some rows only: once, few, many, or a class for an expanded clone.

>-|-|TRBV28|TRBJ2-1
CASSLFGGGGHTYEQFF
TGTGCCAGCAGTTTATTCGGAGGGGGGGGACACACGTATGAGCAGTTCTTC
>-|TRBD2|TRBV5-1|TRBJ2-1
CASSLVKRTSGDNNEQFF
TGCGCCAGCAGCTTGGTAAAACGGACTAGCGGAGATAACAATGAGCAGTTCTTC
>-|TRBD1|TRBV10-3|TRBJ2-7
CAIKSYRGALLGYEQYF
TGTGCCATCAAAAGTTACAGGGGAGCCCTTCTGGGCTACGAGCAGTACTTC
>-|-|TRBV5-1|TRBJ2-7
CASSLDRYEQYF
TGCGCCAGCAGCTTGGACAGGTACGAGCAGTACTTC
>-|TRBD2|TRBV4-2|TRBJ2-4
CASSPEAGGGTKNIQYF
TGTGCCAGCAGCCCGGAGGCGGGAGGAGGGACCAAAAACATTCAGTACTTC
>-|TRBD1|TRBV6-1|TRBJ1-5
CASSGQGLPNQPQHF
TGTGCCAGCAGTGGACAGGGGCTACCCAATCAGCCCCAGCATTTT
>-|-|TRBV20-1|TRBJ1-1
CSGRLDLEAFF
TGCAGCGGACGACTAGATTTAGAAGCTTTCTTT
>-|TRBD1|TRBV7-8|TRBJ1-1
CASSGIQGTGTEAFF
TGTGCCAGCAGCGGAATACAGGGGACAGGCACTGAAGCTTTCTTT
>-|-|TRBV5-1|TRBJ1-2
CASSPALGDYGYTF
TGCGCCAGCAGCCCGGCTTTAGGGGACTATGGCTACACCTTC
>-|-|TRBV7-9|TRBJ2-1
CASSFIDRYNEQFF
TGTGCCAGCAGCTTTATAGACAGATACAATGAGCAGTTCTTC
>-|TRBD1|TRBV6-6|TRBJ1-4
CASRRQGVEKLFF
TGTGCCAGCAGGAGACAGGGAGTTGAAAAACTGTTTTTT
>-|TRBD2|TRBV15|TRBJ2-7
CATSTGTSGTYEQYF
TGTGCCACCAGCACCGGGACTAGCGGAACCTACGAGCAGTACTTC
>-|TRBD1|TRBV18|TRBJ2-2
CASSPDRVDTGELFF
TGTGCCAGCTCACCAGACAGGGTGGACACCGGGGAGCTGTTTTTT
>-|-|TRBV7-2|TRBJ2-7
CASSFQGRTYEQYF
TGTGCCAGCAGCTTTCAGGGCAGGACCTACGAGCAGTACTTC
>-|-|TRBV29-1|TRBJ2-1
CSVPRGSSYNEQFF
TGCAGCGTTCCTCGGGGGAGCTCCTACAATGAGCAGTTCTTC
>once|-|TRBV7-9|TRBJ1-1
CSSSLSTAEAFF
TGTTCCAGCAGCTTATCGACAGCTGAAGCTTTCTTT
>-|TRBD2|TRBV5-1|TRBJ2-1
CASSLVSGSYNEQFF
TGCGCCAGCAGCTTGGTTAGCGGGAGCTACAATGAGCAGTTCTTC
>-|-|TRBV28|TRBJ1-1
CASTPSGKWEEAFF
TGTGCCAGCACCCCTTCCGGGAAGTGGGAGGAAGCTTTCTTT
>-|TRBD1|TRBV11-2|TRBJ2-1
CASSLGDSHYSSYNEQFF
TGTGCCAGCAGCTTAGGGGACAGTCACTACAGCTCCTACAATGAGCAGTTCTTC
>-|TRBD1|TRBV6-5|TRBJ1-6
CASRSPGQGASPLHF
TGTGCCAGCAGGTCTCCGGGACAGGGTGCTTCACCCCTCCACTTT
>-|TRBD1|TRBV9|TRBJ2-2
CASSVNPRQGGTGELFF
TGTGCCAGCAGCGTAAACCCCAGACAGGGCGGCACCGGGGAGCTGTTTTTT
>-|TRBD1|TRBV27|TRBJ2-7
CASSPRDRSYEQYF
TGTGCCAGCAGTCCCCGGGACAGATCCTACGAGCAGTACTTC
>-|TRBD1|TRBV9|TRBJ1-2
CASSVELDRAHGYTF
TGTGCCAGCAGCGTTGAACTCGACAGGGCCCATGGCTACACCTTC
>few|-|TRBV11-2|TRBJ1-3
CASSAEWAGPSSGNTIYF
TGTGCCAGCAGCGCCGAATGGGCAGGCCCGAGCTCTGGAAACACCATATATTTT
>-|TRBD1|TRBV28|TRBJ2-1
CASSFRDTYRTGERNEQFF
TGTGCCAGCAGTTTCCGGGACACCTACCGGACAGGGGAGCGCAATGAGCAGTTCTTC
>-|TRBD1|TRBV6-5|TRBJ2-7
CASSYSRTGDDEQYF
TGTGCCAGCAGTTACTCTAGGACAGGGGACGACGAGCAGTACTTC
>few|-|TRBV18|TRBJ1-2
CASSGTTAGGYGYTF
TGTGCCAGCTCAGGAACGACAGCGGGGGGTTATGGCTACACCTTC
>few|TRBD1|TRBV28|TRBJ1-4
CASTSRTGYNEKLFF
TGTGCCAGCACCTCAAGGACAGGCTATAATGAAAAACTGTTTTTT
>-|TRBD1|TRBV7-8|TRBJ2-7
CASSLRTGIEQYF
TGTGCCAGCAGCTTAAGGACAGGGATCGAGCAGTACTTC
>-|-|TRBV19|TRBJ1-5
CASSRTNTGSDQPQHF
TGTGCCAGTAGTCGGACAAATACAGGCTCAGATCAGCCCCAGCATTTT
>-|-|TRBV18|TRBJ1-1
CASSRDVGEGGTEAFF
TGTGCCAGCTCACGGGATGTTGGTGAGGGTGGGACTGAAGCTTTCTTT
>-|-|TRBV9|TRBJ2-1
CASSVQAEPYNEQFF
TGTGCCAGCAGCGTTCAAGCGGAACCCTACAATGAGCAGTTCTTC
>few|-|TRBV30|TRBJ1-4
CAWNLGVQEKLFF
TGTGCCTGGAATTTAGGGGTTCAGGAAAAACTGTTTTTT
>once|-|TRBV7-2|TRBJ1-1
CASSSPWRGSAFF
TGTGCCAGCAGCTCCCCTTGGCGGGGTTCCGCTTTCTTT
>-|TRBD1|TRBV7-9|TRBJ1-2
CASTGQANYGYTF
TGTGCCAGCACGGGACAGGCAAACTATGGCTACACCTTC
>-|TRBD2|TRBV9|TRBJ2-7
CASSVGWWEGDVSEQYF
TGTGCCAGCAGCGTAGGATGGTGGGAGGGAGATGTCTCCGAGCAGTACTTC
>-|TRBD1|TRBV7-9|TRBJ1-2
CASSPDRGRTYGYTF
TGTGCCAGCAGCCCAGACAGGGGACGGACTTATGGCTACACCTTC
>-|TRBD2|TRBV7-8|TRBJ2-5
CASSFGTNEETQYF
TGTGCCAGCAGCTTCGGGACTAATGAAGAGACCCAGTACTTC
>-|-|TRBV28|TRBJ1-2
CASSSSGGGEHGYTF
TGTGCCAGCAGTTCCTCGGGGGGAGGGGAACATGGCTACACCTTC
>-|TRBD1|TRBV5-1|TRBJ2-7
CASSFGTGGQEQYF
TGCGCCAGCAGCTTCGGGACAGGGGGCCAAGAGCAGTACTTC
>-|TRBD2|TRBV28|TRBJ2-4
CASSWGGAKNIQYF
TGTGCCAGCAGTTGGGGGGGAGCCAAAAACATTCAGTACTTC
>-|-|TRBV9|TRBJ2-5
CASSVGSNSIQETQYF
TGTGCCAGCAGCGTAGGTTCAAACTCAATCCAAGAGACCCAGTACTTC
>-|TRBD2|TRBV5-4|TRBJ2-7
CASSLGGSGGAKEQYF
TGTGCCAGCAGCTTGGGGGGTAGCGGGGGGGCAAAAGAGCAGTACTTC
>-|-|TRBV5-1|TRBJ2-7
CASSLAAQGYEQYF
TGCGCCAGCAGCTTGGCCGCACAGGGCTACGAGCAGTACTTC
>-|-|TRBV27|TRBJ2-3
CASSFRDTRHTDTQYF
TGTGCCAGCAGTTTCCGGGACACTAGACACACAGATACGCAGTATTTT
>-|-|TRBV9|TRBJ2-7
CASSPPTGSNFYEQYF
TGTGCCAGCAGCCCACCGACCGGGTCAAACTTCTACGAGCAGTACTTC
>-|-|TRBV5-4|TRBJ2-7
CASTSGGQGYSYEQYF
TGTGCCAGCACCTCCGGCGGGCAGGGGTATTCCTACGAGCAGTACTTC
>few|TRBD1|TRBV5-6|TRBJ2-1
CASSLVGTEYNEQFF
TGTGCCAGCAGCTTGGTTGGGACAGAGTACAATGAGCAGTTCTTC